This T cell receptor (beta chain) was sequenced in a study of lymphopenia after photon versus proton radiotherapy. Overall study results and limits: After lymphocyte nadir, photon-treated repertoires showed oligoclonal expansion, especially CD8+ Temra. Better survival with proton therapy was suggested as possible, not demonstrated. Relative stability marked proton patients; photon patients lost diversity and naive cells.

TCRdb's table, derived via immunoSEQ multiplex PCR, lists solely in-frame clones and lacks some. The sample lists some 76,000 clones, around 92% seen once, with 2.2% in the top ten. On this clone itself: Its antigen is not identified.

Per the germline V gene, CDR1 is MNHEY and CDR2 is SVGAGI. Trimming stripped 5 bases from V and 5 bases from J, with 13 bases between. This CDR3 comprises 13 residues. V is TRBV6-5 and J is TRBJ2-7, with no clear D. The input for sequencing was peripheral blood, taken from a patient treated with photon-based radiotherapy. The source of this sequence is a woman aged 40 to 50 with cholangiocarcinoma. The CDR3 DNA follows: TGTGCCAGCAGTACTACCCTTGGGAACGAGCAGTACTTC. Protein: CASSTTLGNEQYF.